Listed below are T cell receptor beta chains from one sample, sequenced in a study of T-cell reconstitution after alpha-beta-depleted transplantation in children. TCRdb re-called the PCR reads through MiXCR, storing one row per CDR3 protein. The repertoire consists of 400,000 to 500,000 distinct CDR3 sequences, with roughly 10% occurring once and the leading ten covering roughly 5.5%. This specimen was PBMCs from the stem cell graft donor, taken from the stem cell graft. All receptors come from a human donor who donated a stem cell graft to a child with acute myeloid leukemia. Each CDR3 is given with its conserved first and last residue. The D gene is left open where the match is weak. The size entry is marked missing in some rows and otherwise reads once, few, many or a size class.

abundance: -
d_gene: -
j_gene: TRBJ1-2
v_gene: TRBV6-1
CDR3nt: TGTGCCAGCAGTGAAGACGAGACAGCAGCTAACTATGGCTACACCTTC
CDR3aa: CASSEDETAANYGYTF

abundance: medium-sized
d_gene: -
j_gene: TRBJ2-1
v_gene: TRBV7-3
CDR3nt: TGTGCCAGCAGCTCAGGCTCCTACAATGAGCAGTTCTTC
CDR3aa: CASSSGSYNEQFF

abundance: many
d_gene: TRBD2
j_gene: TRBJ2-7
v_gene: TRBV10-3
CDR3nt: TGTGCCACCCAACTAGCGGGAGGGGACGAGCAGTACTTC
CDR3aa: CATQLAGGDEQYF

abundance: few
d_gene: TRBD1
j_gene: TRBJ2-7
v_gene: TRBV20-1
CDR3nt: TGCAGTGCTAGAGCAAGGGACAGGGGCTACGAGCAGTACTTC
CDR3aa: CSARARDRGYEQYF

abundance: few
d_gene: TRBD1
j_gene: TRBJ2-5
v_gene: TRBV20-1
CDR3nt: TGCAGTGCTAGCCGCGGGACAGGGGGAGAGACCCAGTACTTC
CDR3aa: CSASRGTGGETQYF

abundance: -
d_gene: -
j_gene: TRBJ2-2
v_gene: TRBV5-1
CDR3nt: TGCGCCAGCAGGGTTTCGGTAGGACAGTCAGGGGACACCGGGGAGCTGTTTTTT
CDR3aa: CASRVSVGQSGDTGELFF

abundance: few
d_gene: TRBD1
j_gene: TRBJ2-5
v_gene: TRBV5-1
CDR3nt: TGCGCCAGCAGCTGGGGACAGACACAAGAGACCCAGTACTTC
CDR3aa: CASSWGQTQETQYF

abundance: -
d_gene: -
j_gene: TRBJ1-6
v_gene: TRBV21-1
CDR3nt: TGTGCCAGCAGCAAACAGGGGAGCTCCTATAATTCACCCCTCCACTTT
CDR3aa: CASSKQGSSYNSPLHF

abundance: -
d_gene: TRBD1
j_gene: TRBJ1-1
v_gene: TRBV9
CDR3nt: TGTGCCAGCAGCCCTCAGGGGGACTACACTGAAGCTTTCTTT
CDR3aa: CASSPQGDYTEAFF

abundance: -
d_gene: TRBD1
j_gene: TRBJ1-3
v_gene: TRBV4-3
CDR3nt: TGCGCCAGCAGCCAAGTTCTTCGGGATAGGACAGGAGGAAACACCATATATTTT
CDR3aa: CASSQVLRDRTGGNTIYF